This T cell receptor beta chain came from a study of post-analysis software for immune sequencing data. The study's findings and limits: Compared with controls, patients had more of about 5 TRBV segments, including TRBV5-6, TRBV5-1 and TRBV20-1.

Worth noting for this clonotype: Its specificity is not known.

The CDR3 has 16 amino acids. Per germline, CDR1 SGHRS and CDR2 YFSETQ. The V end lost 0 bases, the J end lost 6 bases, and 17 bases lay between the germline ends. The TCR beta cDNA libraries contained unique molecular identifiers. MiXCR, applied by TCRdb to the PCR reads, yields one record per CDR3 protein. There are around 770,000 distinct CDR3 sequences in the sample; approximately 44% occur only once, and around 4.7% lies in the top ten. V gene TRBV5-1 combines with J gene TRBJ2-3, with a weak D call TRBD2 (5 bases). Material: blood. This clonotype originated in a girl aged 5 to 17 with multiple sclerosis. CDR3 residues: CASSLEGIGVGDTQYF. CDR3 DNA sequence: TGCGCCAGCAGCTTGGAAGGGATCGGGGTTGGGGATACGCAGTATTTT.